The 17 T cell receptor beta chains presented below share a single source sample, sequenced in a study of cytomegalovirus exposure and HLA in healthy donors. The primer mix had 60 Vbeta and 13 Jbeta primers. Method: immunoSEQ multiplex PCR; TCRdb's copy keeps in-frame clones and lacks some. The sample has 100,000 to 140,000 clones; 77% are singletons. The sequencing sample was made of PBMCs. The receptors shown here come from a male donor in good health and CMV-seronegative.

This chain links TRBV7-8 with TRBJ2-7; TRBD2 matches 7 bases. The CDR3 covers 14 residues. Germline-derived CDR1 and CDR2 are SGHVS and FQNEAQ. The ends lost 0 bases at V and 6 bases at J; junction bases unmatched: 5. The CDR3 nucleotides are TGTGCCAGCAGCTTAGCGGGAGGGTACGGCGAGCAGTACTTC. It encodes CASSLAGGYGEQYF.

This chain links TRBV30 with TRBJ2-7; 10 bases line up with TRBD1. The CDR3 runs to 14 residues. The V segment lost 4 bases and the J segment 6 bases; nucleotides outside the gene matches: 9. Per the germline V gene, CDR1 is GTSNPN and CDR2 is SVGIG (reference sequence). The CDR3 here is CAWTLPGQGREQYF. CDR3 bases: TGTGCCTGGACCCTGCCGGGACAGGGGCGCGAGCAGTACTTC.

CDR3: CASSYMQGRRTEAFF. The CDR3 DNA reads as TGTGCCAGCAGTTACATGCAGGGGCGCCGAACTGAAGCTTTCTTT. The rearrangement uses TRBV6-5 and TRBJ1-1, with TRBD1 as a possible D gene (6 bases). Per the germline V gene, CDR1 is MNHEY and CDR2 is SVGAGI. Trimming cost V 2 bases and J 5 bases, with 15 bases left between them. The CDR3 consists of 15 residues.

This rearrangement joins TRBV7-3 to TRBJ2-1, with unresolved D. The V end was cut by 6 bases, the J end by 5 bases, with 26 bases between. The CDR3 length is 18 residues. CDR1 is SGHTA, CDR2 FQGTGA, per germline. In DNA, the CDR3 is TGTGCCAGCAGTTCCAATGGCGGCCCAAGACCCCCCCACAATGAGCAGTTCTTC. This codes for CASSSNGGPRPPHNEQFF.

This clone was seen only a few times. The chain is built from TRBV6-5 and TRBJ1-1; D is unresolved. Trimming pared 0 bases from V and 3 bases from J, leaving 11 bases between. Per germline, CDR1 MNHEY and CDR2 SVGAGI. The CDR3 totals 15 residues. CDR3 sequence: CASSYSSARHTEAFF. CDR3 nucleotides: TGTGCCAGCAGTTACTCAAGTGCGAGGCACACTGAAGCTTTCTTT.

The chain carries TRBV2 and TRBJ2-5, with D possibly being TRBD1 (5 bases). The J call is in doubt because the DNA end fits TRBJ2-7 better. Per germline, CDR1 SNHLY and CDR2 FYNNEI. CDR3 size: 16 residues. CDR3 residues: CASSENRQRSSYEQYF. DNA for the CDR3: TGTGCCAGCAGTGAAAACCGACAGAGGAGCTCCTACGAGCAGTACTTC.

The gene calls are TRBV6-5 and TRBJ2-7; 8 bases agree with TRBD1. The CDR3 extends over 13 amino acids. Germline V gene data show CDR1 as MNHEY and CDR2 as SVGAGI. V dropped 5 bases and J dropped 4; count of bases not matched to a gene: 4. CDR3 nucleotides: TGTGCCAGCAGTATCGGACAGGGTTACGAGCAGTACTTC. Protein: CASSIGQGYEQYF.

This chain joins TRBV2 and TRBJ2-3; no definite D call. V lost 8 bases to trimming and J lost 2 bases, with 11 bases between them. The CDR3 loop spans 13 amino acids. Germline V gene data show CDR1 as SNHLY and CDR2 as FYNNEI. In DNA, the CDR3 is TGTGCCAGCCAGCGTAAGCTCACAGATACGCAGTATTTT. Protein sequence: CASQRKLTDTQYF. The full variable domain, in which reference TRBV2 and TRBJ2-3 provide the parts outside the CDR3, is EPEVTQTPSHQVTQMGQEVILRCVPISNHLYFYWYRQILGQKVEFLVSFYNNEISEKSEIFDDQFSVERPDGSNFTLKIRSTKLEDSAMYFCASQRKLTDTQYFGPGTRLTVL.

The chain joins TRBV6-1 to TRBJ2-7; TRBD1 agrees at 11 bases. This CDR3 is built from 14 residues. CDR1 and CDR2 (germline): MNHNS, SASEGT. V trimming: 7 bases; J trimming: 5 bases; junction bases outside the gene matches: 7. The CDR3 region is CASIRDRGSHEQYF. The DNA for the CDR3 is TGTGCCAGCATCCGGGACAGGGGGTCTCACGAGCAGTACTTC.

This rearrangement joins TRBV30 to TRBJ2-7; D is possibly TRBD2 (5 bases). This CDR3 comprises 13 residues. Trimming removed 0 bases from V and 10 bases from J, with 16 bases in between. Looked up from germline, CDR1 is GTSNPN and CDR2 is SVGIG (reference sequence). Written as DNA, the CDR3 is TGTGCCTGGAGTGTATTAGAGGGAACAGTCCAGTACTTC. Amino acid sequence: CAWSVLEGTVQYF.

The rearrangement links TRBV28 to TRBJ1-1, with a weak D call TRBD1 (5 bases). This CDR3 has 15 amino acids. Trimming pared 4 bases from V and 1 base from J, leaving 13 bases between. Looked up from germline, CDR1 is MDHEN and CDR2 is SYDVKM. This CDR3 reads CASSYSTESNTEAFF. Here the CDR3 DNA reads TGTGCCAGCAGTTACTCGACAGAATCGAACACTGAAGCTTTCTTT.

V is TRBV7-9 and J is TRBJ1-2; a weak D match, TRBD1 (6 bases). The germline gives CDR1 SEHNR, CDR2 FQNEAQ (reference sequence). Trimming stripped 1 base from V and 4 bases from J, with 13 bases between. This CDR3 is built from 15 residues. The CDR3, as DNA: TGTGCCAGCAGCTTAGATGGGGGCTCGAGCTATGGCTACACCTTC. Protein product: CASSLDGGSSYGYTF.

CDR3 nucleotide sequence: TGCGCCAGCAGCCGAGAAAAACAGGGGGTGGTGGTCACCGGGGAGCTGTTTTTT. Residues: CASSREKQGVVVTGELFF. J is TRBJ2-2 and V is TRBV4-1; 8 bases align to TRBD1. The V gene end was trimmed by 4 bases and the J gene end by 4 bases; junction bases not matched to a gene: 14. The CDR3 is 18 amino acids. CDR1 is MGHRA, CDR2 YSYEKL, per germline.

The rearrangement uses TRBV27 and TRBJ1-3, with D possibly matching TRBD1 (5 bases). Germline CDR1 reads MNHEY; CDR2 reads SMNVEV (reference sequence). Between the trimmed V and J ends, which lost 5 bases and 2 bases, there was a span of 10 bases. This CDR3 comprises 14 residues. CDR3 DNA sequence: TGTGCCAGCAGTACCTCGGGGGCTGGAAACACCATATATTTT. It is translated as CASSTSGAGNTIYF.

V gene TRBV11-2 combines with J gene TRBJ2-7, with 9 bases fitting TRBD1. The CDR3 extends over 15 amino acids. Germline CDR1 is SGHAT and CDR2 is FQNNGV. J lost 1 base, V lost 4 bases, and 5 bases had no gene match. CDR3 in amino acids: CASSSDGTGSYEQYF. Here the CDR3 DNA reads TGTGCCAGCAGCTCGGACGGGACAGGGTCCTACGAGCAGTACTTC.

This rearrangement joins TRBV11-3 to TRBJ2-2, with 8 bases that match TRBD1. The CDR3 is 19 amino acids. Germline trimming cut 1 base from V and 7 bases from J; bases unmatched to any gene: 17. Germline lookup yields CDR1 SGHNT and CDR2 YENEEA. The CDR3 protein is CASSLASGQGWPEGGELFF. CDR3 nucleotide sequence: TGTGCCAGCAGCTTAGCGTCCGGACAGGGCTGGCCAGAAGGCGGGGAGCTGTTTTTT.

The V call is TRBV27, the J call TRBJ1-5, with D uncertain. This CDR3 comprises 13 residues. In germline, CDR1 is MNHEY, CDR2 SMNVEV (reference sequence). Between the trimmed V and J ends, which lost 2 bases and 4 bases, there was a span of 6 bases. The chain's CDR3 is CASSLRQNQPQHF. The CDR3 DNA reads as TGTGCCAGCAGTTTACGACAAAATCAGCCCCAGCATTTT.